This T cell receptor beta chain was observed in a study of T cell changes during pregnancy in multiple sclerosis. The count of this clone is one. Sequencing was performed with immunoSEQ multiplex PCR; in TCRdb, only in-frame clones are kept and a portion is missing. The sample carries 65,000 to 85,000 clones, 80% to 90% recorded once. J was trimmed by 0 bases and V by 4 bases; bases with no gene match: 4. Germline values: CDR1 SGHRS, CDR2 YFSETQ. CDR3 length: 16 residues. The sequence came from a female donor in good health, enrolled as a control in a pregnancy study. The specimen was peripheral blood, collected in the first trimester of pregnancy. This chain links TRBV5-1 with TRBJ2-5; 12 bases match TRBD2. The CDR3 bases are TGCGCCAGCAGCCGTTGGACTAGCGGGGACCAAGAGACCCAGTACTTC. It codes for CASSRWTSGDQETQYF.